The source of this TCR beta chain is a study of shared clonotypes between healthy human individuals (dated by TCRdb to 2018 to 2020). Broadly, across the study: A few men and a couple of women, aged 18 to 49 years, made up the cohort. Per donor, three plates each were used for CD4 naive and CD4 memory, two for CD8 naive, and one for CD8 memory. The study deeply sequenced blood TCR repertoires of five healthy adults to estimate repertoire size and the extent of clonotype sharing between individuals. To increase sequencing depth and limit assay-specific biases, TCR repertoire library preparation and sequencing were carried out by different laboratories using diverse techniques. Each donor's leukapheresis produced roughly between roughly 0.85 and 10 billion PBMCs. Points the paper makes about the study in general: Naive subsets generally had larger estimated clonotype richness than memory subsets did. Based on pairwise subsampling, the degree of clonotype sharing among donors was expected to be affected by sequencing depth. Sharing across several donors was observed for about 5% of naive CD4, 3% to 3.5% of naive CD8, 2% to 2.5% of memory CD4, and over 0.3% of memory CD8 clonotypes. The small number of donors limited the genetic and exposure-history diversity represented. Even with the large sequencing depth, rarefaction of the sorted-subset datasets indicated that sequencing was incomplete. Sampling was limited to blood, and TCR repertoires in tissue likely differ from TCR repertoires in blood. Compared with non-shared clonotypes, the clonotypes found in all four sorted-subset donors had higher generation probabilities.

CDR1 and CDR2 are drawn from the germline V gene: KGHSH, LQKENI. V sheds 2 bases and J sheds 4 bases, leaving 21 bases between their ends. The CDR3 holds 18 amino acids from the cysteine to the phenylalanine. Only the CDR3 region is kept as DNA, spanning 54 bases read in frame from base 1. A word on this clone: Which antigen it targets is not known. Base-call qualities are not available, and no considerably larger clone is one nucleotide away.

Using the deep immunoSEQ assay, multiplex PCR amplified TCR CDR3 regions from genomic DNA. For each cell subset, the extracted genomic DNA was distributed evenly across all wells of several immunoSEQ 96-well plates, and each plate served as one replicate. For sorted subsets, approximately 210 ng genomic DNA, equal to 30,000 to 35,000 T cell genomes, was loaded into each replicate PCR. Purified libraries were measured with a Qubit 3.0 fluorometer, size-checked on a Bioanalyzer 2100, and measured again with the KAPA Library Quantification kit. Every immunoSEQ 96-well plate was sequenced on a dedicated single-read 150-cycle Illumina NextSeq 550 flow cell. Regarding the original processing steps: Because the immunoSEQ output held only junctional sequences and lacked quality scores, the filtering could not match the filtering applied to full-length reads. Sequences were annotated with PyIR, a Python wrapper for IgBLAST v1.9, and V/J genes and CDR3 were assigned using IMGT germline references. Any read was removed if the V/J assignment was weak (E-value above 1e-6), the CDR3 was missing, or the read contained stop codons, out-of-frame junctions, or ambiguous translated residues. V3J clonotypes were defined by identical inferred V gene, J gene, and CDR3 amino acid sequence. The percentage overlap between two repertoires was calculated by dividing the number of shared unique clonotypes by the size of the smaller repertoire. Repertoire richness was assessed with RTK rarefaction, the Chao1 estimator, and Recon v2.1 estimates of unobserved clonotypes. Generation probabilities were computed with OLGA for all TCRbeta clonotypes obtained by the gDNA method from a few donors. Drawn from immuneACCESS, this table holds only the in-frame rearrangements with V and J called that TCRdb kept. Clones are partly lost; checked studies trace under half to an unresolved V gene and leave the rest unexplained. That table gives V, J and clone size, and the DNA gave D and trimming. This sample holds approximately 1,000,000 clones; more than 75% were observed only once. 0.4% to 0.55% of the sample comes from the top ten.

Healthy HIV-negative adults with no recently reported acute infections or vaccinations were included as donors. All donors were Caucasian adults living in Nashville, Tennessee, USA. CD4+ T cells were enriched by magnetic negative selection, after which naive cells were positively selected on CD45RA and the negative fraction was taken as the memory subset. After blood collection by leukapheresis, PBMCs were isolated using Ficoll-Histopaque density gradient centrifugation and then cryopreserved in the vapor phase of liquid nitrogen. Purity and quantity of every magnetically sorted T cell population were checked by analytical flow cytometry. Genomic DNA was isolated from each sorted fraction and quantified by UV absorbance on a Nanodrop 2000c.

Rearrangement joined TRBV18 to TRBJ1-3; TRBD1 is a weak D gene call, 5 bases matching. Sequencing used memory CD4+ T cells from PBMCs. Explained via the paper, the cell subset or site label denotes: CD45RA-negative fraction. The sequence was obtained from a man aged 18 to 29 in good health. Some clones in this sample may be carry-over from other donors' samples. The DNA reads TGTGCCAGCTCACCATTAGGGACGACTTTGACTCTCGGAAACACCATATATTTT. Its translation is CASSPLGTTLTLGNTIYF.